The 29 T cell receptor beta chains reported below all come from one sample, sequenced in a study of blood T cells in healthy people across ages. Then a second PCR, running roughly 6 to 11 cycles, was carried out with a sample-barcoded 5' primer and a J-beta primer mix. TCRdb re-called the 5' RACE reads through MiXCR, storing one row per CDR3 protein. The repertoire includes fewer than 2,000,000 distinct CDR3 sequences, about two fifths of them detected once, and 23% sits in the top ten. The sample was blood. The receptor set was obtained from a human donor in good health.

The count of this clonotype is one. The rearrangement uses TRBV7-2 and TRBJ1-4; no clear D gene. This CDR3 comprises 12 residues. Trimming left V 5 bases short and J 10 bases short, with 11 bases between. From germline, CDR1 is SGHTA and CDR2 FQGNSA. The CDR3 DNA sequence: TGTGCCAGCAGCCGAGGTCCCGGAAAACTGTTTTTT. Its protein product is CASSRGPGKLFF.

This chain connects TRBV7-8 to TRBJ2-1, with D possibly being TRBD1 (5 bases). Germline CDR1 reads SGHVS; CDR2 reads FQNEAQ. Trimming pared 6 bases from V and 8 bases from J, leaving 20 bases between. The CDR3 is 15 residues long. The CDR3 DNA sequence: TGTGCCAGCAGTTTGGCCCCCAGGGCGGCTGATGAGCAGTTCTTC. It specifies CASSLAPRAADEQFF.

The rearrangement joins TRBV20-1 to TRBJ2-5, with TRBD2 as a possible D gene (6 bases). Matching the DNA end better, TRBJ2-7 makes the J call doubtful. This CDR3 comprises 13 residues. Germline loops: CDR1 DFQATT, CDR2 SNEGSKA (reference sequence). In DNA form, the CDR3 reads TGCAGTGCTAGTTTGCGGGAAACGGACGAGCAGTACTTC. Encoded protein: CSASLRETDEQYF.

This clonotype was observed a few times. The V call is TRBV4-1, the J call TRBJ1-2, with unresolved D. This CDR3 is 13 amino acids long. Germline CDR1 is MGHRA and CDR2 is YSYEKL. V was trimmed by 0 bases and J by 12 bases, leaving 14 bases between them. The chain's CDR3 is CASSQELSTGNTF. The CDR3, as DNA: TGCGCCAGCAGCCAAGAGTTGAGTACTGGAAACACCTTC.

This clonotype came up a few times. V gene TRBV12-3 or TRBV12-4 combines with J gene TRBJ2-1; 12 bases line up with TRBD1. The CDR3 is made up of 16 amino acids. Losses at the gene ends were 1 base for V and 7 bases for J; bases not matched to a gene: 5. The CDR3 protein is CASSLDRDRGRNEQFF. The CDR3 DNA reads as TGTGCCAGCAGTTTAGACCGGGACAGGGGGCGGAATGAGCAGTTCTTC.

The chain employs TRBV19 and TRBJ1-2, with D tentatively TRBD1 (6 bases). Trimming cost V 3 bases and J 8 bases, with 22 bases left between them. The germline V gene has CDR1 LNHDA and CDR2 SQIVND (reference sequence). The CDR3 contains 16 residues. CDR3 sequence (DNA): TGTGCCAGTAGTATCTCTCACCCGTCAGGGGTGAGCGGCTACACCTTC. Encoded protein: CASSISHPSGVSGYTF.

This clonotype turned up a few times. The chain links TRBV6-6 to TRBJ2-2; D might be TRBD1 or TRBD2, each matching 6 bases. The CDR3 extends over 16 amino acids. Trimming cost V 5 bases and J 4 bases, with 17 bases left between them. Germline values: CDR1 MNHNY, CDR2 SVGAGI (reference sequence). The CDR3 DNA is TGTGCCAGCAGTCCCACAGGGTTCGGGAGCACCGGGGAGCTGTTTTTT. Its translation is CASSPTGFGSTGELFF.

The gene calls are TRBV12-3 or TRBV12-4 and TRBJ2-4, with unresolved D. The J call could be wrong; TRBJ2-5 is a better fit for the DNA end. The CDR3 runs 13 residues. CDR3 nucleotide sequence: TGTGCCAGCAGTTTCTTAGGGTCGGAGACCCAGTACTTC. This codes for CASSFLGSETQYF.

J is TRBJ1-5 and V is TRBV12-5; the D is unclear. Germline V CDR1 and CDR2: LGHNT, FRNRAP. This CDR3 spans 13 amino acids. V was trimmed by 4 bases and J by 4 bases, leaving 8 bases between them. The CDR3 reads CASGSGLNQPQHF. CDR3 sequence (DNA): TGTGCTAGTGGTTCGGGCCTAAATCAGCCCCAGCATTTT.

V is TRBV7-3 and J is TRBJ1-1; TRBD1 aligns across 9 bases. The CDR3 sequence is 13 residues long. Germline V CDR1 and CDR2: SGHTA, FQGTGA. The CDR3 DNA reads as TGTGTCAACAGCTTAGGACAGGGGACTGAAGCTTTCTTT. Amino acid sequence: CVNSLGQGTEAFF.

About this clonotype: The junction does not match germline at one end; this may be a read error. The rearrangement joins TRBV4-3 to TRBJ2-5; D is perhaps TRBD1 or TRBD2 (5 bases each). The CDR3 covers 14 residues. In germline, CDR1 is LGHNA, CDR2 YSLEER. CDR3 amino acids: CASSRDEDQETRYF. CDR3 nucleotides: TGCGCCAGCAGCCGGGACGAGGACCAAGAGACCCGGTACTTC.

This clonotype has more than one count but fewer than ten. The chain employs TRBV20-1 and TRBJ1-2, with D maybe TRBD1 (5 bases). In germline, CDR1 is DFQATT, CDR2 SNEGSKA (reference sequence). The CDR3 runs 14 residues. With 0 bases removed from V and 4 bases from J, the gap between germline ends came to 12 bases. CDR3 amino acids: CSARDHRGPYGYTF. As DNA, the CDR3 is TGCAGTGCTAGAGATCATAGGGGTCCCTATGGCTACACCTTC.

V gene TRBV29-1 combines with J gene TRBJ2-1, with TRBD2 matching 15 bases. Germline V gene sequence: CDR1 SQVTM, CDR2 ANQGSEA. The CDR3 is made up of 13 amino acids. Trimming took 6 bases from V and 10 from J; bases not matched to a gene: 4. This CDR3 is CSVRTSGGAEQFF. CDR3 DNA: TGCAGCGTCAGGACTAGCGGGGGGGCGGAGCAGTTCTTC.

This clonotype was picked up a small number of times. One base away lies a much larger clone, so this may be a sequencing read error. The chain is built from TRBV6-6 and TRBJ2-6, with D possibly matching TRBD1 (5 bases). Germline-derived CDR1 and CDR2 are MNHNY and SVGAGI (reference sequence). The CDR3 consists of 15 residues. CDR3 coding DNA: TGTGCCAGCAGTTACTCCCGCTCTGGGGCCAACGTCCCGACTTTC. Its protein product is CASSYSRSGANVPTF.

This clonotype was seen many times. The chain joins TRBV9 to TRBJ2-7; 8 bases align to TRBD1. V gave up 1 base and J gave up 1 base; unmatched junction bases: 4. The CDR3 is 15 residues long. The germline V gene encodes CDR1 SGDLS and CDR2 YYNGEE. The CDR3 here is CASSVSGGASYEQYF. The CDR3 DNA sequence: TGTGCCAGCAGCGTATCAGGGGGCGCTTCCTACGAGCAGTACTTC.

The rearrangement uses TRBV2 and TRBJ2-1, with D possibly called TRBD1 or TRBD2 (6 bases each). This CDR3 spans 16 amino acids. Trimming removed 5 bases at V and 0 bases at J, with 14 bases between. Germline values: CDR1 SNHLY, CDR2 FYNNEI. The CDR3 protein is CASSRRGASSYNEQFF. The CDR3 DNA reads TGTGCCAGCAGTAGGAGGGGGGCGAGCTCCTACAATGAGCAGTTCTTC.

A note on this clonotype: Its ends do not fully match the called genes, so a read error is possible. The chain recombines TRBV7-2 with TRBJ2-4, with TRBD1 matching 11 bases. The CDR3 covers 16 residues. Looked up from germline, CDR1 is SGHTA and CDR2 is FQGNSA. CDR3 bases: TGTGCCAGCAGCTTAATCGGACAGGGGGCCAAAAACATTCATTACTTC. Encoded protein: CASSLIGQGAKNIHYF.

This clonotype appeared many times. The chain combines TRBV12-5 with TRBJ2-7, with D maybe TRBD2 (5 bases). CDR1 is LGHNT and CDR2 is FRNRAP in the germline V gene. This CDR3 contains 13 residues. Trimming left V 3 bases short and J 3 bases short, with 9 bases between. The CDR3 sequence: CASGFGENYEQYF. CDR3 bases: TGTGCTAGTGGTTTTGGGGAGAACTACGAGCAGTACTTC.

The V gene is TRBV2, the J gene TRBJ1-6, with D perhaps TRBD1 (6 bases). Germline assignment: CDR1 SNHLY and CDR2 FYNNEI. Trimming left V 10 bases short and J 7 bases short, with 14 bases between. CDR3 length: 13 residues. The CDR3 here is CAIRGGHNSPLHF. CDR3 sequence (DNA): TGTGCCATTAGGGGGGGTCACAATTCACCCCTCCACTTT.

This clonotype was counted a few times. The rearrangement uses TRBV29-1 and TRBJ1-2; tentatively, D is TRBD1 (5 bases). Germline CDR1 is SQVTM and CDR2 is ANQGSEA. Deletions cut 4 bases from V and 0 bases from J, with 12 bases between. The CDR3 totals 14 residues. In DNA form, the CDR3 reads TGCAGCGTTGTCCGACAGTTCTCTAACTATGGCTACACCTTC. The encoded protein is CSVVRQFSNYGYTF.

The sample holds a few counts of this clonotype. The gene calls are TRBV7-3 and TRBJ2-5; 7 nucleotides align to TRBD2. The V gene's germline CDR1 is SGHTA and CDR2 FQGTGA. V was clipped by 5 bases and J by 4 bases; unmatched bases: 13. This CDR3 contains 16 residues. The CDR3 reads CASSEFQLTSVETQYF. In nucleotides, the CDR3 is TGTGCCAGCAGCGAATTCCAATTAACTAGCGTAGAGACCCAGTACTTC.

In its sample, this clonotype was seen a few times. The chain recombines TRBV7-6 with TRBJ2-5; the D call may be TRBD1 or TRBD2 (5 bases each). Germline V gene sequence: CDR1 SGHVS, CDR2 FNYEAQ. The CDR3 consists of 16 residues. V was pared by 5 bases and J by 1 base, with 17 bases between. As DNA, the CDR3 is TGTGCCAGCAGCCCCCATATAGGGGAGCGCCAAGAGACCCAGTACTTC. Its translation: CASSPHIGERQETQYF.

The chain has TRBV5-1 and TRBJ2-3; 11 bases fit TRBD2. The CDR3 has 15 residues. Germline-derived CDR1 and CDR2 are SGHRS and YFSETQ. The ends lost 4 bases at V and 4 bases at J; junction bases unmatched: 5. The CDR3 region is CASSPLTSGADTQYF. As DNA, the CDR3 is TGCGCCAGCAGCCCCTTGACTAGCGGGGCAGATACGCAGTATTTT.

The V gene is TRBV7-9, the J gene TRBJ2-5, with D possibly called TRBD1 or TRBD2 (6 bases each). The DNA matches TRBJ2-7 better at its end, which makes the J call doubtful. Germline values: CDR1 SEHNR, CDR2 FQNEAQ (reference sequence). The CDR3 has 13 residues. The CDR3 region has the DNA TGTGCCAGCAGTTGGGGGGCTGTGGACGAGCAGTACTTC. Translation: CASSWGAVDEQYF.

In this sample, this clonotype turned up many times. The gene calls are TRBV12-3 or TRBV12-4 and TRBJ2-5; 9 bases align to TRBD2. After removal of 7 bases from V and 1 base from J, the junction contained 4 bases not matched to a gene. The CDR3 covers 14 residues. The CDR3 DNA reads TGTGCCAGCACCGTAGCGGGGGTCCAAGAGACCCAGTACTTC. It encodes CASTVAGVQETQYF.

The J gene is TRBJ1-2, the V gene TRBV7-2; perhaps TRBD1 as D (5 bases). The CDR3 consists of 14 residues. Germline values: CDR1 SGHTA, CDR2 FQGNSA. V was shortened by 5 bases and J by 4 bases, with 14 bases between the two germline ends. The CDR3 region is CASSLGAAAYGYTF. DNA of the CDR3: TGTGCCAGCAGCCTAGGGGCAGCCGCCTATGGCTACACCTTC.

A few counts support this clonotype. The genes are TRBV11-2 and TRBJ2-7, with D hard to call. This CDR3 contains 14 residues. Germline CDR1 is SGHAT and CDR2 is FQNNGV. V dropped 4 bases and J dropped 0 bases, with 10 bases sitting between them. The CDR3: CASSSTPPSYEQYF. The CDR3 DNA follows: TGTGCCAGCAGCTCAACACCTCCCTCCTACGAGCAGTACTTC. Using reference TRBV11-2 and TRBJ2-7 for the parts outside the CDR3, the full variable domain is EAGVAQSPRYKIIEKRQSVAFWCNPISGHATLYWYQQILGQGPKLLIQFQNNGVVDDSQLPKDRFSAERLKGVDSTLKIQPAKLEDSAVYLCASSSTPPSYEQYFGPGTRLTVT.

This clonotype occurred a few times. This rearrangement joins TRBV20-1 to TRBJ2-7; 7 bases match TRBD1. The V and J ends lost 5 bases and 7 bases, in that order; junction bases with no gene match: 17. The CDR3 spans 15 residues. The germline V gene has CDR1 DFQATT and CDR2 SNEGSKA (reference sequence). CDR3 protein: CSAEDMTGILGEQYF. CDR3 DNA: TGCAGTGCTGAAGATATGACAGGGATTCTGGGGGAGCAGTACTTC.

For the CDR3, the DNA is TGTGCCAGCAGCTCGGGGGGGCTCACAGATACGCAGTATTTT. Its protein product is CASSSGGLTDTQYF. The V and J genes are TRBV7-2 and TRBJ2-3; 8 bases are shared with TRBD2. CDR3 length: 14 residues. V lost 4 bases, J lost 2 bases, and 2 bases stayed unmatched. Germline loops: CDR1 SGHTA, CDR2 FQGNSA.